This TCR beta chain was obtained from a study of spatial heterogeneity in lung cancer. Across the whole study: Tumor regions showed TCR transcript counts that correlated strongly with a T cell module score from matched bulk RNA-seq. Within raw reads, each unique TCR and UMI combination appeared on average more than ten times.

Time point denoted: sample taken at primary tumor resection. Tumor, nontumor lung or frozen PBMC supplied whole RNA that was sequenced unsorted. TCRdb re-called the 5' RACE reads through MiXCR, storing one row per CDR3 protein. The sample gives approximately 6,800 distinct CDR3 sequences, about 10% of which show up once; approximately 10% is in the top ten. This clonotype has at least ten counts. What it binds is unknown. CDR1 SNHLY and CDR2 FYNNEI come from the germline V gene. This CDR3 region has 14 residues. Trimming removed 4 bases from V and 5 bases from J; junction bases left unmatched: 6. Study-wide findings and caveats: There was tracking of ubiquitous and regional nonsynonymous mutations by the respective counts of ubiquitous and regional expanded TCRs. Counts of expanded intratumoral alpha and beta TCRs tracked tumor mutation counts.

The source of this sequence is a female donor with early-stage non-small cell lung cancer. The material sequenced was lung tumor tissue, taken at surgery. This chain links TRBV2 with TRBJ2-3; 7 nucleotides line up with TRBD2. CDR3 nucleotide sequence: TGTGCCAGCAGTGGTAGACTAGCACGAGATACGCAGTATTTT. Translation gives CASSGRLARDTQYF.